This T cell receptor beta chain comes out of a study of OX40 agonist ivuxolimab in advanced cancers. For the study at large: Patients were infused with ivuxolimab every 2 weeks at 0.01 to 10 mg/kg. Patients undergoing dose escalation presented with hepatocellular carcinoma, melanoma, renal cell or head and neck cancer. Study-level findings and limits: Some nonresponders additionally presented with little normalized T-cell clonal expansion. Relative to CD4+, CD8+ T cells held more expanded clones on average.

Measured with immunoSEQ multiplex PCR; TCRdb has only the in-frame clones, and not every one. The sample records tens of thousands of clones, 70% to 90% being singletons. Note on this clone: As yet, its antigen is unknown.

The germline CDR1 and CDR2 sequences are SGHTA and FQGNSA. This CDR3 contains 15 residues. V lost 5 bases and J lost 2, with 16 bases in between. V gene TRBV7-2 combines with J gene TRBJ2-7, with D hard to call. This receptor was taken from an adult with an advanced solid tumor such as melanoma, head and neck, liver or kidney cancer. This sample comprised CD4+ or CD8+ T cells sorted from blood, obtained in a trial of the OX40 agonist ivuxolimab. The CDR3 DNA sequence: TGTGCCAGCAGCCAACAGTTCCTACTGGCCTACGAGCAGTACTTC. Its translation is CASSQQFLLAYEQYF.